The clone carrying this T cell receptor (beta chain) came up once. These data belong to a study of blood T cell repertoires in COVID-19. Whole-study context: Samples representing acute and convalescent COVID-19 were sourced from the United States, Italy and Spain. Nucleic acid was either cDNA or gDNA, and it came from T cells, B-cell-depleted T cells, or PBMCs.

Source study methods: Reference gene primer amplification in the assay estimated nucleated cell counts. Profiling relied on immunoSEQ multiplex PCR, and the TCRdb table lists in-frame clones only, not all of them. V and J calls and clone size are those listed in that table; D and trimming were worked out from the DNA. This sample has about 210,000 clones, with more than 70% found just once. The CDR3 has 15 residues. Between the trimmed V and J ends, which lost 0 bases and 2 bases, there was a span of 10 bases. The germline gives CDR1 MGHDK, CDR2 SYGVNS. The chain is built from TRBV25-1 and TRBJ2-5; D unresolved. Sequences were obtained from peripheral blood. This receptor was identified in a man aged 50 to 60 with active or convalescent COVID-19. The CDR3 reads CASSEYLGPQETQYF. The CDR3 region has the DNA TGTGCCAGCAGTGAATATCTGGGCCCTCAAGAGACCCAGTACTTC.